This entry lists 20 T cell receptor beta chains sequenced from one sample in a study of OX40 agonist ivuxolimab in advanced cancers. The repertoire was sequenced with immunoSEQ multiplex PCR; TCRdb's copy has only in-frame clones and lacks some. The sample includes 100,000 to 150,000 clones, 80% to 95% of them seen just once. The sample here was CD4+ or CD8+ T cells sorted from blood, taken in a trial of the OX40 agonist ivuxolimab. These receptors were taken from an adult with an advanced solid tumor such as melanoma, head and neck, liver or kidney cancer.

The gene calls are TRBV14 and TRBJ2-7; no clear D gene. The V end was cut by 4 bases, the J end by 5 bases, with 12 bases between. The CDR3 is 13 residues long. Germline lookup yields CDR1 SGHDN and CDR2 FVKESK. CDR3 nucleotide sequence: TGTGCCAGCAGCCCAGGCGGTGGGCACGAGCAGTACTTC. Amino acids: CASSPGGGHEQYF.

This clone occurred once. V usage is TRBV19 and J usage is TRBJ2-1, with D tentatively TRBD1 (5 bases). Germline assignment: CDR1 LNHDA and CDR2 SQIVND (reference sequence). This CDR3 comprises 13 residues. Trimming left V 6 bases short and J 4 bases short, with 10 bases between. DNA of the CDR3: TGTGCCAGTAGCCCGCAGGGATACAATGAGCAGTTCTTC. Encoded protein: CASSPQGYNEQFF.

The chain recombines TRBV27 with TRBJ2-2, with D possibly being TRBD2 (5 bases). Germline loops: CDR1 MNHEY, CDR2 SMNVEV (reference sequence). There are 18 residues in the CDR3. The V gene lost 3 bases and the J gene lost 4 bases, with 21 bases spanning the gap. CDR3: CASSFRIRAEAPTGELFF. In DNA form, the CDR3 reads TGTGCCAGCAGTTTCCGTATTCGGGCGGAGGCCCCCACCGGGGAGCTGTTTTTT.

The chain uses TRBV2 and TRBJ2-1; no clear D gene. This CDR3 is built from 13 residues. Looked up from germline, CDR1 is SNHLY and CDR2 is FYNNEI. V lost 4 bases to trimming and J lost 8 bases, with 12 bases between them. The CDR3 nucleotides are TGTGCCAGCAGTGCGGTGGGGTATGATGAGCAGTTCTTC. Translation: CASSAVGYDEQFF. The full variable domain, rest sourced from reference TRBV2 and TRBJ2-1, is EPEVTQTPSHQVTQMGQEVILRCVPISNHLYFYWYRQILGQKVEFLVSFYNNEISEKSEIFDDQFSVERPDGSNFTLKIRSTKLEDSAMYFCASSAVGYDEQFFGPGTRLTVL.

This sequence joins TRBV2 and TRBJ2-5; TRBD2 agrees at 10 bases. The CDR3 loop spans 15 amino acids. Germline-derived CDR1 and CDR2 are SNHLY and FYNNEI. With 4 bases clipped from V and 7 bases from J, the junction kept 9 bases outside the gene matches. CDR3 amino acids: CASSVPSGGFGTQYF. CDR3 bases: TGTGCCAGCAGTGTACCTAGCGGGGGATTTGGGACCCAGTACTTC.

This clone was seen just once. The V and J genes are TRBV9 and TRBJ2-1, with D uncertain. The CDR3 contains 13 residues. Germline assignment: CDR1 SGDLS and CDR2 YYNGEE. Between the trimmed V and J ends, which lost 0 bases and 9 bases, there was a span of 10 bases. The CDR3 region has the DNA TGTGCCAGCAGCGTAGTCTGGTGGGGTGAGCAGTTCTTC. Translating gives CASSVVWWGEQFF. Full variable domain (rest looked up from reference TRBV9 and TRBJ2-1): DSGVTQTPKHLITATGQRVTLRCSPRSGDLSVYWYQQSLDQGLQFLIQYYNGEERAKGNILERFSAQQFPDLHSELNLSSLELGDSALYFCASSVVWWGEQFFGPGTRLTVL.

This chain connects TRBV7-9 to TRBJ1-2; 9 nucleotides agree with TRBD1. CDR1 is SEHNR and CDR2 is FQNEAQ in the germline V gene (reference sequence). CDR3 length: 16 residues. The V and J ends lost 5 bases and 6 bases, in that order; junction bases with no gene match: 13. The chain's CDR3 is CASSREQGALGNGYTF. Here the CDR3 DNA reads TGTGCCAGCAGCCGGGAACAGGGGGCGTTAGGAAATGGCTACACCTTC.

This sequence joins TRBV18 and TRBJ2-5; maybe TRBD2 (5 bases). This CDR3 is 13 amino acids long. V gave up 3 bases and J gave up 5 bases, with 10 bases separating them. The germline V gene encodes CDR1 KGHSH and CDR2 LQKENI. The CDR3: CASSPQLGETQYF. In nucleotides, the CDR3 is TGTGCCAGCTCACCTCAACTAGGGGAGACCCAGTACTTC. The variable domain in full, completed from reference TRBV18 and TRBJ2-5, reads NAGVMQNPRHLVRRRGQEARLRCSPMKGHSHVYWYRQLPEEGLKFMVYLQKENIIDESGMPKERFSAEFPKEGPSILRIQQVVRGDSAAYFCASSPQLGETQYFGPGTRLLVL.

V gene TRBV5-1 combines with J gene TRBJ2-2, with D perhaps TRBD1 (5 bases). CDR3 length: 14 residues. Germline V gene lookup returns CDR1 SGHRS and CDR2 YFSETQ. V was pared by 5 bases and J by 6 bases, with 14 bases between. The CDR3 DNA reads TGCGCCAGCAGATTTAAGGGGTCATCCGGGGAGCTGTTTTTT. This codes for CASRFKGSSGELFF.

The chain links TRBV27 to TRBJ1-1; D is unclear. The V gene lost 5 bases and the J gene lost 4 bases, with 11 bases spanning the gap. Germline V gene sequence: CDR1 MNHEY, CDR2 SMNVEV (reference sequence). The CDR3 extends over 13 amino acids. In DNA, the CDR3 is TGTGCCAGCAGTCTCAGGCCAAGCACTGAAGCTTTCTTT. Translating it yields CASSLRPSTEAFF.

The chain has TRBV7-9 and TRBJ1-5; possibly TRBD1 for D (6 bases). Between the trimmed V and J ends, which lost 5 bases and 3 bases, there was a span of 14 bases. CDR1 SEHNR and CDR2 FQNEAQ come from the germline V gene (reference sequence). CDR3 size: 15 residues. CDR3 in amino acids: CASSLGTPLNQPQHF. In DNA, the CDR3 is TGTGCCAGCAGCCTCGGGACACCGCTCAATCAGCCCCAGCATTTT.

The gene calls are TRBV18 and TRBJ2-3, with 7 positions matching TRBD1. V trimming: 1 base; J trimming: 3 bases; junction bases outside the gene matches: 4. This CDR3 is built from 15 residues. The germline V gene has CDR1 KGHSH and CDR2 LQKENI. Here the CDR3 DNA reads TGTGCCAGCTCACCACGCGAGGGGGCAACAGATACGCAGTATTTT. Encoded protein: CASSPREGATDTQYF. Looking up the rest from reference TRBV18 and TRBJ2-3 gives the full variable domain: NAGVMQNPRHLVRRRGQEARLRCSPMKGHSHVYWYRQLPEEGLKFMVYLQKENIIDESGMPKERFSAEFPKEGPSILRIQQVVRGDSAAYFCASSPREGATDTQYFGPGTRLTVL.

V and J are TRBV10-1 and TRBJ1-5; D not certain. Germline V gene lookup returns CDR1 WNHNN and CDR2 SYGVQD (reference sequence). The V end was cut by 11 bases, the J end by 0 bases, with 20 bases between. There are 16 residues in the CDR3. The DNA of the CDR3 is TGCGCCCACAACCGGGAGACCCATTATAGCAATCAGCCCCAGCATTTT. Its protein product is CAHNRETHYSNQPQHF.

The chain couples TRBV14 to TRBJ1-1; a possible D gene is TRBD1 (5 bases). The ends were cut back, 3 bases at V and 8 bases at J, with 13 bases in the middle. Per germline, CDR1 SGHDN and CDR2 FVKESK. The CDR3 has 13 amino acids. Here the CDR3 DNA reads TGTGCCAGCAGCCAGGGGGGGAGGCTGGAAGCTTTCTTT. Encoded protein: CASSQGGRLEAFF.

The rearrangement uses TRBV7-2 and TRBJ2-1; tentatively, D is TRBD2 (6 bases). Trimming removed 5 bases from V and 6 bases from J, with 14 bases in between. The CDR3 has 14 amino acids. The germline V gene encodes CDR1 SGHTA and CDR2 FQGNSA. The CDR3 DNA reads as TGTGCCAGCAGCCGCGAGACTAGTTCCAATGAGCAGTTCTTC. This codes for CASSRETSSNEQFF.

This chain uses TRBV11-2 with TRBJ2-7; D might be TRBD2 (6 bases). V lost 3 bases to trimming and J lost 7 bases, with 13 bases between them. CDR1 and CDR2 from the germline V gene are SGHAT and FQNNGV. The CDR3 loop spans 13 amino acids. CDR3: CASSFNPGEEQYF. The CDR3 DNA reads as TGTGCCAGCAGCTTCAATCCGGGGGAAGAGCAGTACTTC.

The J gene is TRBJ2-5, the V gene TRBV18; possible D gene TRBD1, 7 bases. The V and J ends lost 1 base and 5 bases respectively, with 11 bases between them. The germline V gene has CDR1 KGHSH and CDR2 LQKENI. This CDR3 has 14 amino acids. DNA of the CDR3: TGTGCCAGCTCACCACAGACAGGGAGGGAGACCCAGTACTTC. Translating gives CASSPQTGRETQYF.

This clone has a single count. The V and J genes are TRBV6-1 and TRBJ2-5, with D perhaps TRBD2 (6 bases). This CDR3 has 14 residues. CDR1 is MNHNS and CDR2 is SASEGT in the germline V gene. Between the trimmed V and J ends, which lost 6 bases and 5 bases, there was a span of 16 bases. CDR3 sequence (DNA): TGTGCCAGCAGCCCAGGCGGGACGGGGGAGACCCAGTACTTC. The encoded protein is CASSPGGTGETQYF.

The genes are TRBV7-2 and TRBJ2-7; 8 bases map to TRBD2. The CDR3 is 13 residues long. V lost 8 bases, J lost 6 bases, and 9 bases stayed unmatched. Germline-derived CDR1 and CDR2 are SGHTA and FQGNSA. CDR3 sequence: CASSPGLGREQYF. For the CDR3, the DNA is TGTGCCAGCTCCCCGGGACTAGGTCGCGAGCAGTACTTC.

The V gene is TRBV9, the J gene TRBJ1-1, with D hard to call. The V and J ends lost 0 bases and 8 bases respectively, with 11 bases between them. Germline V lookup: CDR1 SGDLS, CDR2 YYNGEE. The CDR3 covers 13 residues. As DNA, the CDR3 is TGTGCCAGCAGCGTAGCTACTCTCACGGAAGCTTTCTTT. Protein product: CASSVATLTEAFF.